Listed below are T cell receptor beta chains from one sample, sequenced in a study of immune heterogeneity within non-small cell lung tumors. Each CDR3 protein gets one entry after TCRdb re-called the multiplex PCR reads with MiXCR. Of approximately 15,000 distinct CDR3 sequences detected, 28% appear once; the ten largest clones hold roughly 4%. The material sequenced was lung tumor tissue. The receptors shown here come from a man aged 35-49 years with non-small cell lung cancer. The CDR3 runs from the conserved cysteine through the conserved F or W. Fields, in order: D gene, V gene, J gene, clone size, CDR3 DNA, CDR3 protein. A D gene is named only where the DNA matches it firmly. Clone size is stated in some rows and not others, as once, few, many or a class when expanded.

d_gene: -; v_gene: TRBV7-8; j_gene: TRBJ2-7; abundance: many; CDR3nt: TGTGCCAGCAGCTTAGCAAGGTCCAGCCCCACTCTGTACGAGCAGTACTTC; CDR3aa: CASSLARSSPTLYEQYF
d_gene: TRBD2; v_gene: TRBV4-2; j_gene: TRBJ2-2; abundance: few; CDR3nt: TGTGCCAGCAGCCAAGTCGCTAGCGGGCAGGGCGGGGAGCTGTTTTTT; CDR3aa: CASSQVASGQGGELFF
d_gene: -; v_gene: TRBV10-3; j_gene: TRBJ1-3; abundance: medium-sized; CDR3nt: TGTGCCATCAGTCGCCGGGGAAGGTCTGGAAACACCATATATTTT; CDR3aa: CAISRRGRSGNTIYF
d_gene: TRBD2; v_gene: TRBV12-3/TRBV12-4; j_gene: TRBJ2-2; abundance: many; CDR3nt: TGTGCCAGCACCATAGCGGGAGCGGGCACCGGGGAGCTGTTTTTT; CDR3aa: CASTIAGAGTGELFF
d_gene: TRBD1; v_gene: TRBV2; j_gene: TRBJ1-5; abundance: many; CDR3nt: TGTGCCAGCAGTGCAGGGGGATACGCGGCCCAGCATTTT; CDR3aa: CASSAGGYAAQHF
d_gene: TRBD2; v_gene: TRBV20-1; j_gene: TRBJ2-2; abundance: medium-sized; CDR3nt: TGCAGTGCTAGAGGCGGGAGCGCTAACACCGGGGAGCTGTTTTTT; CDR3aa: CSARGGSANTGELFF
d_gene: -; v_gene: TRBV5-1; j_gene: TRBJ2-7; abundance: medium-sized; CDR3nt: TGCGCCAGCAGCCCCACGAGGGGGGGGTCCTACGAGCAGTACTTC; CDR3aa: CASSPTRGGSYEQYF
d_gene: TRBD2; v_gene: TRBV7-7; j_gene: TRBJ2-1; abundance: -; CDR3nt: TGTGCTAGCAGCTCGGGGGGAGGGAGTGAGCAGTTCTTC; CDR3aa: CASSSGGGSEQFF
d_gene: -; v_gene: TRBV6-6; j_gene: TRBJ2-1; abundance: few; CDR3nt: TGTGCCAGCAGTTACTCGGACTCCTCCGATGAGCAGTTCTTC; CDR3aa: CASSYSDSSDEQFF
d_gene: -; v_gene: TRBV12-3/TRBV12-4; j_gene: TRBJ1-2; abundance: many; CDR3nt: TGTGCCAGCACCTTCGCGGGTGGGGGCTACACCTTC; CDR3aa: CASTFAGGGYTF
d_gene: -; v_gene: TRBV19; j_gene: TRBJ2-1; abundance: many; CDR3nt: TGTGCCAGTAGTATAGCTAGGGGGTTCATGGATGAGCAGTTCTTC; CDR3aa: CASSIARGFMDEQFF
d_gene: TRBD2; v_gene: TRBV6-2/TRBV6-3; j_gene: TRBJ2-7; abundance: medium-sized; CDR3nt: TGTGCCAGCAGTTCCCTCCGGACTAGCGGATACGAGCAGTACTTC; CDR3aa: CASSSLRTSGYEQYF
d_gene: -; v_gene: TRBV5-1; j_gene: TRBJ1-1; abundance: -; CDR3nt: TGCGCCAGCAGCTTGGATAGGGCTCGCGAAGCTTTCTTT; CDR3aa: CASSLDRAREAFF
d_gene: TRBD1; v_gene: TRBV7-9; j_gene: TRBJ1-1; abundance: medium-sized; CDR3nt: TGTGCCAGCAGCTCCGGACAGGGCACTGAAGCTTTCTTT; CDR3aa: CASSSGQGTEAFF
d_gene: -; v_gene: TRBV7-8; j_gene: TRBJ2-5; abundance: -; CDR3nt: TGTGCCAGCAGCTCCTCTAGCATCCAAGAGACCCAGTACTTC; CDR3aa: CASSSSSIQETQYF
d_gene: -; v_gene: TRBV11-3; j_gene: TRBJ2-1; abundance: medium-sized; CDR3nt: TGTGCCAGCAGCCCAGCCGGGACTGTTTACAATGAGCAGTTCTTC; CDR3aa: CASSPAGTVYNEQFF
d_gene: TRBD2; v_gene: TRBV20-1; j_gene: TRBJ2-7; abundance: medium-sized; CDR3nt: TGCAGTGCTACTCCTAGCGGCTCCTACGAGCAGTACTTC; CDR3aa: CSATPSGSYEQYF
d_gene: -; v_gene: TRBV7-9; j_gene: TRBJ1-6; abundance: many; CDR3nt: TGTGCCAGCAGCCAAAACATGGATAATTCACCCCTCCACTTT; CDR3aa: CASSQNMDNSPLHF
d_gene: -; v_gene: TRBV9; j_gene: TRBJ1-2; abundance: -; CDR3nt: TGTGACAGCAGCGTAGACGGGGCGGACTACACCTTC; CDR3aa: CDSSVDGADYTF
d_gene: TRBD1; v_gene: TRBV20-1; j_gene: TRBJ1-3; abundance: medium-sized; CDR3nt: TGCAGTGTTCCCTCGGGACAGTACTCTGGAAACACCATATATTTT; CDR3aa: CSVPSGQYSGNTIYF
d_gene: -; v_gene: TRBV6-2/TRBV6-3; j_gene: TRBJ1-1; abundance: -; CDR3nt: TGTGCCAGCAGTTCTGCACCAGATAATACTGAAGCTTTCTTT; CDR3aa: CASSSAPDNTEAFF
d_gene: -; v_gene: TRBV20-1; j_gene: TRBJ1-5; abundance: many; CDR3nt: TGCAGTGCTAGCGAGAGTAGCAATCAGCCCCAGCATTTT; CDR3aa: CSASESSNQPQHF
d_gene: -; v_gene: TRBV12-3/TRBV12-4; j_gene: TRBJ2-7; abundance: many; CDR3nt: TGTGCCAGCAGTTTAACGGGCTACGAGCAGTACTTC; CDR3aa: CASSLTGYEQYF
d_gene: -; v_gene: TRBV20-1; j_gene: TRBJ1-3; abundance: many; CDR3nt: TGCAGTGCTAGTCCTCCGGATCTCCTCGGAAACACCATATATTTT; CDR3aa: CSASPPDLLGNTIYF
d_gene: -; v_gene: TRBV3-1; j_gene: TRBJ1-3; abundance: many; CDR3nt: TGTGCCAGCAGCCAAACCTCTGGAAACACCATATATTTT; CDR3aa: CASSQTSGNTIYF
d_gene: TRBD2; v_gene: TRBV20-1; j_gene: TRBJ2-3; abundance: -; CDR3nt: TGCAGTGCTAGAGGCACCACTAGCGGGCCAGATACGCAGTATTTT; CDR3aa: CSARGTTSGPDTQYF
d_gene: -; v_gene: TRBV6-4; j_gene: TRBJ1-1; abundance: -; CDR3nt: TGTGCCAGCAGTGACTCTTCCAGGGGCACTGAAGCTTTT; CDR3aa: CASSDSSRGTEAF
d_gene: -; v_gene: TRBV7-7; j_gene: TRBJ1-5; abundance: -; CDR3nt: TGTGCTAGCAGCCTTTCTAGCAATCAGCCCCAGCATTTT; CDR3aa: CASSLSSNQPQHF
d_gene: TRBD2; v_gene: TRBV7-6; j_gene: TRBJ2-1; abundance: many; CDR3nt: TGTGCCAGCAGCTCAACTAGCGGAGGTTACAATGAGCAGTTCTTC; CDR3aa: CASSSTSGGYNEQFF
d_gene: -; v_gene: TRBV20-1; j_gene: TRBJ1-5; abundance: many; CDR3nt: TGCAGTGCTAGGACCAGGGTCAATCAGCCCCAGCATTTT; CDR3aa: CSARTRVNQPQHF
d_gene: TRBD2; v_gene: TRBV20-1; j_gene: TRBJ2-3; abundance: many; CDR3nt: TGCAGTGCTAGGGCTAGCGGCAGCACAGATACGCAGTATTTT; CDR3aa: CSARASGSTDTQYF
d_gene: -; v_gene: TRBV9; j_gene: TRBJ1-4; abundance: -; CDR3nt: TGTGCCAGCAGCAAGGATGAAAAACTGTTTTTT; CDR3aa: CASSKDEKLFF
d_gene: -; v_gene: TRBV3-1; j_gene: TRBJ2-5; abundance: -; CDR3nt: TGTGCCAGCAGCCGCGGGGGCCTCCAAGAGACCCAGTACTTC; CDR3aa: CASSRGGLQETQYF
d_gene: -; v_gene: TRBV10-3; j_gene: TRBJ1-3; abundance: -; CDR3nt: TGTGCCATCAGTGAGCAGGCATCTGGAAACACCATATATTTT; CDR3aa: CAISEQASGNTIYF
d_gene: TRBD2; v_gene: TRBV4-2; j_gene: TRBJ2-1; abundance: few; CDR3nt: TGTGCCAGCAGCCAAGAGAGGACGGGAGGGCCGTTCCATGAGCAGTTCTTC; CDR3aa: CASSQERTGGPFHEQFF
d_gene: TRBD1; v_gene: TRBV7-9; j_gene: TRBJ1-2; abundance: many; CDR3nt: TGTGCCAGCAGCCGAAATGTGGACAGGGGGCGCGTGGGAGGCTACACCTTC; CDR3aa: CASSRNVDRGRVGGYTF
d_gene: TRBD2; v_gene: TRBV3-1; j_gene: TRBJ2-1; abundance: few; CDR3nt: TGTGCCGCGGCGACTAGCGGGAGGGCCATGTCCTACAATGAGCAGTTCTTC; CDR3aa: CAAATSGRAMSYNEQFF
d_gene: TRBD2; v_gene: TRBV7-3; j_gene: TRBJ2-7; abundance: many; CDR3nt: TGTGCCAGCAGCTTAAGGCCGGGACTAGCGGTCGAGCAGTACTTC; CDR3aa: CASSLRPGLAVEQYF
d_gene: TRBD2; v_gene: TRBV7-8; j_gene: TRBJ2-3; abundance: -; CDR3nt: TGTGCCAGCAGCCGACGAATAGCGGGATGTACCCCAGATACGCAGTATTTT; CDR3aa: CASSRRIAGCTPDTQYF
d_gene: TRBD1; v_gene: TRBV6-1; j_gene: TRBJ2-7; abundance: medium-sized; CDR3nt: TGTGCCAGCAGTGTACCCGGGACAGGGTCCTACGAGCAGTACTTC; CDR3aa: CASSVPGTGSYEQYF
d_gene: TRBD1; v_gene: TRBV9; j_gene: TRBJ1-6; abundance: many; CDR3nt: TGTGCCAGCAGCGTAGAGACAGGGCTTGGGTCACCCCTCCACTTT; CDR3aa: CASSVETGLGSPLHF
d_gene: -; v_gene: TRBV12-3/TRBV12-4; j_gene: TRBJ1-2; abundance: few; CDR3nt: TGTGCCAGCAGTTTTTCCAACTATGGCTACACCTTC; CDR3aa: CASSFSNYGYTF
d_gene: TRBD2; v_gene: TRBV6-1; j_gene: TRBJ2-1; abundance: many; CDR3nt: TGTGCCAGCAGTCTTAGCGGGAGCATATACAATGAGCAGTTCTTC; CDR3aa: CASSLSGSIYNEQFF
d_gene: -; v_gene: TRBV28; j_gene: TRBJ1-2; abundance: -; CDR3nt: TGTGCCAGCAGTTTAGCTCCAGGACAGTTATATGGCTACACCTTC; CDR3aa: CASSLAPGQLYGYTF
d_gene: TRBD1; v_gene: TRBV5-1; j_gene: TRBJ2-1; abundance: few; CDR3nt: TGCGCCAGCAGCTTGTCTGGGACAGGGAATACCAATGAGCAGTTCTTC; CDR3aa: CASSLSGTGNTNEQFF